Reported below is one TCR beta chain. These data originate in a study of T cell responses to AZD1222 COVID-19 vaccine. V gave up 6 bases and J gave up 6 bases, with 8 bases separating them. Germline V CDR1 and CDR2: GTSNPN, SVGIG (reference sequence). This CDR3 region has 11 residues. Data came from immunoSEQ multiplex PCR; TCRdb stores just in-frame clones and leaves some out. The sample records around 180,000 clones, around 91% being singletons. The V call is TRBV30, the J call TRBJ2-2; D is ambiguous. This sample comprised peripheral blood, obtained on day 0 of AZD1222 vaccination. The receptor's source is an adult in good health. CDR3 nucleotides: TGTGCCTGTGAAAAACCCGGGGAGCTGTTTTTT. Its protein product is CACEKPGELFF.